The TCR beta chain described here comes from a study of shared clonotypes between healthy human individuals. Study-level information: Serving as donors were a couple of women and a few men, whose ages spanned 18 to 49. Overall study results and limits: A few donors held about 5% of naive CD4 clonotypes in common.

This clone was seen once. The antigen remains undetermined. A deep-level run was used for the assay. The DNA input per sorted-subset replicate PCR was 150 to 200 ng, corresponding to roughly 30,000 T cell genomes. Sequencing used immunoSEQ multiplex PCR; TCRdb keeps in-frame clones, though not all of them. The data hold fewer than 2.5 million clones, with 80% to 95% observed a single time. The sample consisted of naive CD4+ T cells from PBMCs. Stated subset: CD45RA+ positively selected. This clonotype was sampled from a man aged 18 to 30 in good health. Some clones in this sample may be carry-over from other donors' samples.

CDR3 DNA sequence: TGTGCCAGCAGCGTAGAGTCGGGACAGGGGCCACGGGGAAACATTCAGTACTTC. Its translation: CASSVESGQGPRGNIQYF. This chain joins TRBV9 and TRBJ2-4; 10 bases map to TRBD1. Germline V gives CDR1 SGDLS, CDR2 YYNGEE. V lost 0 bases to trimming and J lost 6 bases; unmatched junction nucleotides: 12. The CDR3 length is 18 residues.